This T cell receptor beta chain was found in a study of memory CD8 T cells in hepatitis C reinfection. Produced via immunoSEQ multiplex PCR; TCRdb's table is partial and in-frame only. Of about 45,000 clones detected, around 89% appear once; the ten largest clones hold more than 0.95%. This sample's time point: peak reinfection, 3 to 8 weeks after reinfection detection. TCR sequencing was done directly ex vivo on sorted cells, without expansion in vitro. Germline-derived CDR1 and CDR2 are SGDLS and YYNGEE. This CDR3 has 15 residues. The J gene is TRBJ2-5, the V gene TRBV9; D gene uncertain. TRBJ2-7 matches the DNA end more closely, so the J call is doubtful. The source material was naive CD8+ T cells sorted from blood. The sequence came from a man in his late teens or twenties with hepatitis C virus infection. CDR3 region: CASSVGRISSYEQYF. The CDR3 nucleotides are TGTGCCAGCAGCGTAGGGCGGATCAGTTCCTACGAGCAGTACTTC.